Shown below are 14 T cell receptor beta chains from a single sample sequenced in a study of Tregs in tolerant kidney transplant recipients. The table came from immunoSEQ multiplex PCR; TCRdb's copy has only in-frame clones and leaves some out. In the table there are about 59,000 clones, around 82% of which are singletons. Sequenced material: CD4+ T cells from blood. These receptors all stem from a human donor in good health.

The chain is built from TRBV28 and TRBJ2-2; TRBD2 matches at 10 bases. The germline CDR1 and CDR2 sequences are MDHEN and SYDVKM. This CDR3 contains 15 residues. V gave up 4 bases and J gave up 7 bases; unmatched junction bases: 6. CDR3 bases: TGTGCCAGCAGTTCGACTAGCGGGCTTAACGGGGAGCTGTTTTTT. It translates to CASSSTSGLNGELFF.

V usage is TRBV7-2 and J usage is TRBJ2-5, with D possibly TRBD1 on 6 matching bases. Germline CDR1 and CDR2: SGHTA and FQGNSA. Trimming cost V 6 bases and J 2 bases, with 13 bases left between them. This CDR3 comprises 14 residues. Here the CDR3 reads CASRNRVSQETQYF. The DNA for the CDR3 is TGTGCCAGCAGGAACAGGGTATCACAAGAGACCCAGTACTTC.

The genes are TRBV7-2 and TRBJ2-5, with 10 nucleotides matching TRBD2. The CDR3 runs 18 residues. V shed 1 base and J 4 bases; nucleotides not matched to a gene: 12. CDR1 and CDR2 from the germline V gene are SGHTA and FQGNSA. CDR3 loop: CASSLDRASGSRRETQYF. For the CDR3, the DNA is TGTGCCAGCAGCTTAGATCGTGCTAGCGGGAGTCGACGAGAGACCCAGTACTTC.

This clone showed up just once. The J gene is TRBJ2-7, the V gene TRBV6-6; D unresolved. This CDR3 has 12 residues. Germline CDR1 and CDR2: MNHNY and SVGAGI (reference sequence). V was shortened by 5 bases and J by 2 bases, with 7 bases between the two germline ends. The CDR3 DNA follows: TGTGCCAGCAGTCGGATTCCCTACGAGCAGTACTTC. It encodes CASSRIPYEQYF.

In this sample, this clone turned up a few times. V is TRBV9 and J is TRBJ2-1; TRBD2 matches 9 bases. In germline, CDR1 is SGDLS, CDR2 YYNGEE. J lost 4 bases, V lost 3 bases, and 5 bases had no gene match. This CDR3 spans 15 amino acids. CDR3 DNA: TGTGCCAGCAGCGCGACTAGCGGACGTTACAATGAGCAGTTCTTC. It encodes CASSATSGRYNEQFF.

This chain connects TRBV19 to TRBJ2-1; D is unclear. V lost 2 bases and J lost 6, with 17 bases in between. This CDR3 comprises 16 residues. The V gene's germline CDR1 is LNHDA and CDR2 SQIVND (reference sequence). The CDR3 is CASSIRRGSASNEQFF. The CDR3 coding sequence is TGTGCCAGTAGTATACGGAGAGGCTCAGCGAGCAATGAGCAGTTCTTC.

The chain combines TRBV4-1 with TRBJ2-5; D is unclear. The V end lost 2 bases, the J end lost 6 bases, and 19 bases lay between the germline ends. The CDR3 contains 16 residues. Germline V lookup: CDR1 MGHRA, CDR2 YSYEKL. CDR3 protein: CASSQTTPASSQTQYF. The DNA for the CDR3 is TGCGCCAGCAGCCAAACCACCCCGGCTTCCAGCCAGACCCAGTACTTC.

V and J are TRBV5-1 and TRBJ2-4, with TRBD1 matching 8 bases. The CDR3 runs 16 residues. Per germline, CDR1 SGHRS and CDR2 YFSETQ. J lost 1 base, V lost 4 bases, and 7 bases had no gene match. This chain's CDR3 is CASSTSYRGAKNIQYF. CDR3 nucleotides: TGCGCCAGCAGCACGTCCTACAGGGGGGCCAAAAACATTCAGTACTTC.

This chain uses TRBV28 with TRBJ2-5, with 11 positions matching TRBD2. This CDR3 comprises 16 residues. V was clipped by 5 bases and J by 1 base; unmatched bases: 6. Germline CDR1 and CDR2: MDHEN and SYDVKM. In DNA, the CDR3 is TGTGCCAGCAGTCCTTCTCTAGCGGGGGGCCAAGAGACCCAGTACTTC. Translating it yields CASSPSLAGGQETQYF.

V is TRBV5-4 and J is TRBJ2-2, with 14 bases identical to TRBD2. Unmatched junction bases numbered 6, after V lost 4 bases and J lost 4 bases. Germline-derived CDR1 and CDR2 are SGHNT and YYREEE (reference sequence). CDR3 size: 17 residues. For the CDR3, the DNA is TGTGCCAGCAGCGGCCGGGGGACTAGCGGGGGCACCGGGGAGCTGTTTTTT. This codes for CASSGRGTSGGTGELFF. The variable domain in full, with the rest retrieved from reference TRBV5-4 and TRBJ2-2, is ETGVTQSPTHLIKTRGQQVTLRCSSQSGHNTVSWYQQALGQGPQFIFQYYREEENGRGNFPPRFSGLQFPNYSSELNVNALELDDSALYLCASSGRGTSGGTGELFFGEGSRLTVL.

V is TRBV4-1 and J is TRBJ1-5; 9 bases line up with TRBD1. This CDR3 has 15 residues. J lost 6 bases, V lost 6 bases, and 9 bases had no gene match. From germline, CDR1 is MGHRA and CDR2 YSYEKL. As DNA, the CDR3 is TGCGCCAGCAGTTCGGACAGGGGATTACCTCAGCCCCAGCATTTT. This encodes CASSSDRGLPQPQHF.

The rearrangement links TRBV9 to TRBJ2-2; possible D gene TRBD2, 5 bases. CDR1 is SGDLS and CDR2 is YYNGEE in the germline V gene. The V gene lost 3 bases and the J gene lost 6 bases, with 6 bases spanning the gap. CDR3 length equals 12 residues. CDR3 sequence: CASSGRPGELFF. CDR3 bases: TGTGCCAGCAGCGGGAGGCCCGGGGAGCTGTTTTTT.

The CDR3 DNA sequence: TGTGCCAGCAGCTTGTCAGGGGATGGCTACACCTTC. This translates into CASSLSGDGYTF. This sequence joins TRBV5-4 and TRBJ1-2; tentative D call: TRBD1 (6 bases). Germline values: CDR1 SGHNT, CDR2 YYREEE (reference sequence). The CDR3 is made up of 12 amino acids. Between the trimmed V and J ends, which lost 1 base and 6 bases, there was a span of 7 bases.

V and J are TRBV7-8 and TRBJ1-5, with D unresolved. Trimming cost V 1 base and J 4 bases, with 14 bases left between them. There are 16 residues in the CDR3. Looked up from germline, CDR1 is SGHVS and CDR2 is FQNEAQ. The CDR3 loop reads CASSLGHDSSNQPQHF. Here the CDR3 DNA reads TGTGCCAGCAGCTTAGGTCATGACTCATCTAATCAGCCCCAGCATTTT.